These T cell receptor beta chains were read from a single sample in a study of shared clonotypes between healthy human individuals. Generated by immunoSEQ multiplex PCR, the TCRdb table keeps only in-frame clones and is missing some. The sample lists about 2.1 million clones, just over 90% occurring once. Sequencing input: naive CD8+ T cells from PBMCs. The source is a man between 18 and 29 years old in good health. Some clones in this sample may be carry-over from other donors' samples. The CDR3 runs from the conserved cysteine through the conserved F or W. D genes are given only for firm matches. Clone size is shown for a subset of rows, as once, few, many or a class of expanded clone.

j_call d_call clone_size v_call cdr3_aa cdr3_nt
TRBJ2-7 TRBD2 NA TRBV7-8 CASSVLSGPSSYEQYF TGTGCCAGCAGCGTCCTTAGCGGGCCGAGCTCCTACGAGCAGTACTTC
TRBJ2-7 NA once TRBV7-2 CASSLISNYEQYF TGTGCCAGCAGCTTAATCTCGAACTACGAGCAGTACTTC
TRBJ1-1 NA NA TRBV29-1 CSFDRLMNTEAFF TGCAGCTTTGACAGGCTTATGAACACTGAAGCTTTCTTT
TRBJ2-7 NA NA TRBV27 CAAGQGRSYEQYF TGTGCCGCCGGTCAGGGACGGTCCTACGAGCAGTACTTC
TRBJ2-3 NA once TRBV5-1 CASSLLVGESTDTQYF TGCGCCAGCAGCTTGTTAGTAGGAGAGAGCACAGATACGCAGTATTTT
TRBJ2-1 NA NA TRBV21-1 CARQVRQHNEQFF TGTGCCAGACAGGTCCGGCAACACAATGAGCAGTTCTTC
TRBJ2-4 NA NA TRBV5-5 CASSFPGLGLSAKNIQYF TGTGCCAGCAGCTTCCCGGGACTCGGACTATCGGCCAAAAACATTCAGTACTTC
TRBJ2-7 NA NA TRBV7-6 CASSLAPGAYEQYF TGTGCCAGCAGCTTAGCTCCCGGCGCCTACGAGCAGTACTTC
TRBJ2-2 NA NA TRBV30 CAWKPRGTGELFF TGTGCCTGGAAACCGCGGGGTACCGGGGAGCTGTTTTTT
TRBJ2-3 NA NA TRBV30 CAWSPGLTQYF TGTGCCTGGAGTCCCGGACTTACGCAGTATTTT
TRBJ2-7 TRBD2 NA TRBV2 CASRLLAGRYEQYF TGTGCCAGCAGGCTACTAGCGGGAAGGTACGAGCAGTACTTC
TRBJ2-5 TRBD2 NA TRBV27 CASSPGLAGDGAETQYF TGTGCCAGCAGTCCGGGACTAGCGGGAGATGGAGCAGAGACCCAGTACTTC
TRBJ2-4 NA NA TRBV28 CASSSTSRGIQYF TGTGCCAGCAGTTCCACCTCTCGTGGGATTCAGTACTTC
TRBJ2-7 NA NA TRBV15 CATSRDQYGVALYEQYF TGTGCCACCAGCAGAGACCAGTACGGGGTCGCCCTATACGAGCAGTACTTC
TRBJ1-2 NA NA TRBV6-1 CASSGMTEYNGYTF TGTGCCAGCAGTGGAATGACAGAATACAATGGCTACACCTTC